Presented here are 5 T cell receptor beta chains from one specimen sequenced in a study of spatial heterogeneity in lung cancer. Sample time point: sample taken at primary tumor resection. The study sequenced unsorted whole RNA from tumor, nontumor lung or frozen PBMC. Using its own MiXCR run on the 5' RACE reads, TCRdb lists one record per CDR3 protein. Of about 14,000 distinct CDR3 sequences in the sample, about 9.4% were seen once. The material sequenced was PBMCs, taken at surgery. The receptors come from a male donor with early-stage non-small cell lung cancer.

This clonotype was observed many times. V is TRBV18 and J is TRBJ2-2, with 7 bases fitting TRBD2. Looked up from germline, CDR1 is KGHSH and CDR2 is LQKENI. The CDR3 consists of 17 residues. V shed 1 base, J shed 0 bases, and the junction held 5 bases outside the gene matches. Here the CDR3 reads CASSPLLAGANTGELFF. The CDR3 DNA is TGTGCCAGCTCACCACTCCTGGCGGGAGCGAACACCGGGGAGCTGTTTTTT. Supplemented by reference TRBV18 and TRBJ2-2, the full variable domain reads NAGVMQNPRHLVRRRGQEARLRCSPMKGHSHVYWYRQLPEEGLKFMVYLQKENIIDESGMPKERFSAEFPKEGPSILRIQQVVRGDSAAYFCASSPLLAGANTGELFFGEGSRLTVL.

The table lists this clonotype with a few counts. The chain carries TRBV27 and TRBJ2-1; a weak D match, TRBD1 (6 bases). Germline lookup yields CDR1 MNHEY and CDR2 SMNVEV (reference sequence). The CDR3 runs to 15 residues. The V gene lost 6 bases and the J gene lost 1 base, with 13 bases spanning the gap. CDR3 bases: TGTGCCAGCAGCGTACTCAGGGGATCCTACAATGAGCAGTTCTTC. Translating gives CASSVLRGSYNEQFF.

This clonotype was observed many times. The chain carries TRBV7-8 and TRBJ2-3; 11 nucleotides agree with TRBD2. This CDR3 has 15 amino acids. CDR1 SGHVS and CDR2 FQNEAQ come from the germline V gene. V lost 1 base, J lost 8 bases, and 5 bases stayed unmatched. The CDR3 region has the DNA TGTGCCAGCAGCTTAGGGGGACTAGCGGCGGCTACGCAGTATTTT. Its translation: CASSLGGLAAATQYF.

This clonotype was seen many times. V usage is TRBV30 and J usage is TRBJ2-1, with TRBD2 matching over 12 bases. The junction had 4 bases not matched to a gene; V was cut back by 4 bases and J by 6 bases. This CDR3 comprises 14 residues. Germline V gene sequence: CDR1 GTSNPN, CDR2 SVGIG (reference sequence). The CDR3 protein is CAWTRLAGVNEQFF. The CDR3, as DNA: TGTGCCTGGACTAGACTAGCGGGAGTCAATGAGCAGTTCTTC.

J is TRBJ2-4 and V is TRBV4-1; TRBD1 is a possible D gene (5 bases). Germline V gene sequence: CDR1 MGHRA, CDR2 YSYEKL. This CDR3 has 15 residues. Trimming removed 3 bases at V and 0 bases at J, with 9 bases between. The CDR3 loop reads CASSHGQLAKNIQYF. CDR3 nucleotides: TGCGCCAGCAGCCACGGACAACTAGCCAAAAACATTCAGTACTTC.